A selection of T cell receptor beta chains follows, all from one sample in a study of T cells in Graves' hyperthyroidism and ophthalmopathy. From the multiplex PCR reads, TCRdb called clonotypes with MiXCR, one entry per CDR3 protein. This sample has 350,000 to 400,000 distinct CDR3 sequences; 18% occur once, and the top ten carry 35% to 45%. The material sequenced was blood. The receptors stem from a man younger than 30 with Graves' ophthalmopathy. CDR3s include the opening cysteine and the closing phenylalanine or tryptophan. Fields, in order: V gene, J gene, clone size, D gene, CDR3 length, CDR3 DNA, CDR3 protein. D genes are given only for firm matches. Clone sizes are given selectively: once, few, many, or a class where the clone is expanded.

>TRBV5-1|TRBJ2-1|many|NA|14
TGCGCCAGCAGCTGGGACGGAGGTAACAATGAGCAGTTCTTC
CASSWDGGNNEQFF
>TRBV11-3|TRBJ2-3|many|NA|13
TGTGCCAGCAGCTTAGACGGGGGTGGTACGCAGTATTTT
CASSLDGGGTQYF
>TRBV3-1|TRBJ1-6|NA|NA|15
TGTGCCAGCAGCACCCTGGACGTCTATAATTCACCCCTCCACTTT
CASSTLDVYNSPLHF
>TRBV2|TRBJ1-1|many|NA|15
NA
CASRFSGQGETEAFF
>TRBV14|TRBJ1-1|NA|NA|13
TGTGCCAGCAGCCAATATAGGAACACTGAAGCTTTCTTT
CASSQYRNTEAFF
>TRBV10-2|TRBJ2-2|many|NA|13
TGCGCCAGCAGTACCGGGGGCACCGGGGAGCTGTTTTTT
CASSTGGTGELFF
>TRBV10-3|TRBJ1-2|many|NA|15
TGTGCCATCAGTGAGTCGAACACCGGTTGGTATGGCTACACCTTC
CAISESNTGWYGYTF
>TRBV9|TRBJ1-4|NA|NA|16
TGTGCCAGCTCTCCAGGGTCTTCCCCCTCCCCGGAAAAACTGTTTTTT
CASSPGSSPSPEKLFF
>TRBV29-1|TRBJ1-1|NA|TRBD1|12
TGCAGCGTTTCACAGGGGGGCACTGAAGCTTTCTTT
CSVSQGGTEAFF
>TRBV11-2|TRBJ2-7|once|TRBD2|14
TGTGCCAGCAGCCGGGCCGGGACTATCTACGAGCAGTACTTC
CASSRAGTIYEQYF
>TRBV11-1|TRBJ2-1|NA|NA|12
TGTGCCAGCAGCTTAGACCGGGAGAGGCAGTTCTTC
CASSLDRERQFF
>TRBV6-5|TRBJ2-3|many|TRBD1|13
TGTGCCAGCAGTTACTCGAACAGGGGGTTCCAGTATTTT
CASSYSNRGFQYF
>TRBV29-1|TRBJ1-3|NA|NA|15
TGCAGCGTTTCGTCAAGACTGTCCTCTGGAAACACCATATATTTT
CSVSSRLSSGNTIYF
>TRBV15|TRBJ2-1|few|TRBD1|14
TGTGCCACCAGAAGGACAGGGACCTACAATGAGCAGTTCTTC
CATRRTGTYNEQFF
>TRBV11-2|TRBJ2-2|NA|TRBD2|16
TGTGCCAGCAGCTTAAGGCGGGGGGGCCCCGCCGGGGAGCTGTTTTTT
CASSLRRGGPAGELFF
>TRBV28|TRBJ2-7|NA|NA|15
TGTGCCAGCAGTCCCGTGGGGACCCGATCCTACGAGCAGTACTTC
CASSPVGTRSYEQYF
>TRBV20-1|TRBJ1-5|NA|NA|14
TGCAGTGCCCCGGGAACCTTAACAGGTCAGCCCCAGCATTTT
CSAPGTLTGQPQHF
>TRBV28|TRBJ1-1|NA|NA|16
TGTGCCAGCAGCCCCCTGAGGTTCAGAATGAACACTGAAGCTTTCTTT
CASSPLRFRMNTEAFF
>TRBV2|TRBJ2-1|many|TRBD1|12
TGTGCCAGCTCGACAGGGGGCAATGAGCAGTTCTTC
CASSTGGNEQFF
>TRBV20-1|TRBJ2-2|NA|NA|15
TGCAGTGCTAGGGCACGGGACTTCTCCACCGGGGAGCTGTTTTTT
CSARARDFSTGELFF
>TRBV6-5|TRBJ1-2|many|NA|14
TGTGCCAGCAGTTACGCAGAGGGGATGGGTGGCTACACCTTC
CASSYAEGMGGYTF
>TRBV18|TRBJ1-2|NA|TRBD1|15
TGTGCCAGCTCACCGTCGACAGGGGGTAACTATGGCTACACCTTC
CASSPSTGGNYGYTF
>TRBV12-3/TRBV12-4|TRBJ1-4|few|NA|14
TGTGCCAGCAGTTTCGACTATGGGGGAGAAAAACTGTTTTTT
CASSFDYGGEKLFF
>TRBV7-8|TRBJ1-5|many|TRBD1|15
TGTGCCAGCAGCGCGGGGGCAGGGGACAGTCAGCCCCAGCATTTT
CASSAGAGDSQPQHF
>TRBV5-5|TRBJ1-5|few|NA|15
TGTGCCAGCAGCTTGGTGGTGCAGCAAGAGCAGCCCCAGCATTTT
CASSLVVQQEQPQHF
>TRBV3-1|TRBJ2-7|many|TRBD1|13
TGTGCCAGCAGCCCGGACAGGGTAAACGAGCAGTACTTC
CASSPDRVNEQYF
>TRBV2|TRBJ1-6|few|NA|15
TGTGCCAGCATTGGGGATAGCTCCTATAATTCACCCCTCCACTTT
CASIGDSSYNSPLHF
>TRBV6-1|TRBJ2-3|many|NA|14
TGTGCCAGCAGTTACCAGATTCAGGCAGATACGCAGTATTTT
CASSYQIQADTQYF
>TRBV29-1|TRBJ2-1|NA|NA|13
TGCAGCGTTGCGGGCTCTGGGGGCAATGAGCAGTTCTTC
CSVAGSGGNEQFF
>TRBV5-1|TRBJ2-1|many|NA|14
TGCGCCAGCAGCCCCTCGGGGGCGGACAATGAGCAGTTCTTC
CASSPSGADNEQFF
>TRBV27|TRBJ1-1|few|NA|11
TGTGCCACCGCCCTGGGTGGTGAAGCTTTCTTT
CATALGGEAFF